Listed here are 30 T cell receptor beta chains from one sample, sequenced in a study of human T cells and chemical hapten exposure. Specified time point: healthy volunteer bleed at 6 weeks. Unfractionated whole blood served as the source for total RNA extraction. TCRdb re-derived calls from the RACE reads in MiXCR, one entry per CDR3 protein. The top ten clones hold approximately 1.5% of a sample with tens of thousands of distinct CDR3 sequences, under 10% of them seen once. The specimen was whole blood. These receptors all come from a male donor in good health. Some clones in this sample may be carry-over from other donors' samples.

V is TRBV20-1 and J is TRBJ2-1; D unclear. V lost 0 bases, J lost 7 bases, and 16 bases lay in between. Germline CDR1 DFQATT, CDR2 SNEGSKA (reference sequence). This CDR3 region has 15 residues. This CDR3 is CSARDWVASGNEQFF. The CDR3 DNA is TGCAGTGCTAGAGATTGGGTAGCTTCCGGGAATGAGCAGTTCTTC.

The sample holds a few counts of this clonotype. The gene calls are TRBV12-3 or TRBV12-4 and TRBJ2-7; 8 bases map to TRBD2. CDR3 length equals 15 residues. The V and J ends lost 6 bases and 0 bases, in that order; junction bases with no gene match: 7. The CDR3 region has the DNA TGTGCCAGCAGCTATGTGGGACTAGTCTCCTACGAGCAGTACTTC. It is translated as CASSYVGLVSYEQYF.

The J gene is TRBJ1-5, the V gene TRBV12-3 or TRBV12-4; 11 nucleotides agree with TRBD1. V shed 2 bases, J shed 5 bases, and the junction held 2 bases outside the gene matches. There are 15 residues in the CDR3. CDR3 coding DNA: TGTGCCAGCAGTTTATGGACAGGGGGCGATCAGCCCCAGCATTTT. This encodes CASSLWTGGDQPQHF.

This clonotype was observed at least ten times. For the CDR3, the DNA is TGTGCCAGCAGCCCCCTGGCAAGCGGGGGCATCACAGATACGCAGTATTTT. The encoded protein is CASSPLASGGITDTQYF. J is TRBJ2-3 and V is TRBV3-1, with 8 positions matching TRBD2. Germline V gene sequence: CDR1 LGHDT, CDR2 YNNKEL (reference sequence). J was trimmed by 2 bases and V by 4 bases; bases with no gene match: 11. The CDR3 spans 17 residues.

On this clonotype: At one boundary the junction diverges from the germline segment, which might be a read error. In DNA form, the CDR3 reads TGCGCCAGGAGCTTAAACCAGGGCCCGCTAAGCACTGAAGCTTTCTTT. Protein sequence: CARSLNQGPLSTEAFF. The chain combines TRBV5-1 with TRBJ1-1; D might be TRBD1 (5 bases). Germline V lookup: CDR1 SGHRS, CDR2 YFSETQ. The CDR3 runs to 16 residues.

The V and J genes are TRBV7-2 and TRBJ2-3; the match to TRBD2 covers 15 bases. There are 18 residues in the CDR3. The J segment lost 3 bases and the V segment lost 5 bases, leaving 9 bases of the junction unmatched. The germline CDR1 and CDR2 sequences are SGHTA and FQGNSA. This CDR3 is CASSPPGLAGGGTDTQYF. In nucleotides, the CDR3 is TGTGCCAGCAGCCCACCGGGACTAGCGGGGGGTGGGACAGATACGCAGTATTTT.

This clonotype was recorded many times. V and J are TRBV6-1 and TRBJ1-6, with a weak D call TRBD1 (5 bases). V was cut by 4 bases and J by 8 bases, with 18 bases left in between. Germline loops: CDR1 MNHNS, CDR2 SASEGT. This CDR3 comprises 16 residues. This chain's CDR3 is CASSASQRLGDSPLHF. The CDR3 coding sequence is TGTGCCAGCAGTGCCTCTCAACGTTTAGGGGATTCACCCCTCCACTTT.

CDR3 sequence: CSASRTDRDTEAFF. In DNA form, the CDR3 reads TGCAGTGCTAGTCGGACCGACAGGGACACTGAAGCTTTCTTT. The rearrangement uses TRBV20-1 and TRBJ1-1; 7 bases agree with TRBD1. Germline V gene data show CDR1 as DFQATT and CDR2 as SNEGSKA (reference sequence). V shed 3 bases and J 3 bases; nucleotides not matched to a gene: 7. The CDR3 is made up of 14 amino acids.

CDR3: CASSRRDRGSYEQYF. The CDR3 coding sequence is TGTGCCAGCAGCCGCCGGGACAGGGGGTCCTACGAGCAGTACTTC. V is TRBV5-4 and J is TRBJ2-7; TRBD1 aligns across 11 bases. Losses at the gene ends were 4 bases for V and 1 base for J; bases not matched to a gene: 4. Germline V gene data show CDR1 as SGHNT and CDR2 as YYREEE (reference sequence). The CDR3 spans 15 residues.

This clonotype occurred many times. The chain links TRBV20-1 to TRBJ1-6, with D perhaps TRBD1 (5 bases). The V and J ends lost 0 bases and 4 bases respectively, with 19 bases between them. This CDR3 contains 18 residues. Germline CDR1 reads DFQATT; CDR2 reads SNEGSKA (reference sequence). The CDR3 DNA is TGCAGTGCTAGAGACCGAACGGGGGACGGGAATTATAATTCACCCCTCCACTTT. As protein: CSARDRTGDGNYNSPLHF.

In this sample, this clonotype turned up a few times. The genes are TRBV5-1 and TRBJ2-3; 8 nucleotides agree with TRBD1. CDR1 is SGHRS, CDR2 YFSETQ, per germline. The ends lost 4 bases at V and 4 bases at J; junction bases unmatched: 11. The CDR3 has 16 residues. In DNA form, the CDR3 reads TGCGCCAGCAGCGTTCGGACAGGGAACGGGGCAGATACGCAGTATTTT. It encodes CASSVRTGNGADTQYF.

This clonotype was seen ten or more times. This chain uses TRBV7-2 with TRBJ2-3; TRBD2 matches 11 bases. The length of the CDR3 is 19 residues. Losses at the gene ends were 5 bases for V and 4 bases for J; bases not matched to a gene: 17. Germline V gene data show CDR1 as SGHTA and CDR2 as FQGNSA. The CDR3 region has the DNA TGTGCCAGCAGCGAAGCTACTGTACTAGCGGGGGCTTATCCAGATACGCAGTATTTT. It yields the protein CASSEATVLAGAYPDTQYF.

This clonotype was seen more than once but under ten times. The V call is TRBV12-3 or TRBV12-4, the J call TRBJ1-1; D is uncertain. V shed 4 bases and J shed 3 bases, with 9 bases lying between them. The CDR3 loop spans 13 amino acids. CDR3 bases: TGTGCCAGCAGTTGGAATTTCGACACTGAAGCTTTCTTT. Its protein product is CASSWNFDTEAFF.

This clonotype was seen repeatedly, ten times or more. The V gene is TRBV5-5, the J gene TRBJ1-2; possibly TRBD1 for D (6 bases). This CDR3 has 15 amino acids. Trimming removed 3 bases at V and 3 bases at J, with 15 bases between. CDR1 is SGHKS, CDR2 YYEKEE, per germline (reference sequence). CDR3 DNA: TGTGCCAGCAGCTCGAACGACAGGTTCCACTATGGCTACACCTTC. Its protein is CASSSNDRFHYGYTF.

V is TRBV29-1 and J is TRBJ2-2; 9 bases align to TRBD1. The V segment lost 7 bases and the J segment 3 bases; nucleotides outside the gene matches: 3. The CDR3 loop spans 13 amino acids. CDR1 and CDR2 (germline): SQVTM, ANQGSEA. CDR3 sequence: CSARQGDTGELFF. As DNA, the CDR3 is TGCAGCGCCAGACAGGGGGACACCGGGGAGCTGTTTTTT.

The CDR3: CATSAGAYNEQFF. DNA for the CDR3: TGTGCCACCAGTGCCGGGGCCTACAATGAGCAGTTCTTC. This chain uses TRBV24-1 with TRBJ2-1, with TRBD2 as a possible D gene (5 bases). The V end lost 5 bases, the J end lost 2 bases, and 6 bases lay between the germline ends. Per the germline V gene, CDR1 is KGHDR and CDR2 is SFDVKD. CDR3 length: 13 residues.

This clonotype came up a few times. The chain has TRBV7-2 and TRBJ1-2, with a tentative D call TRBD1 (5 bases). Trimming cost V 6 bases and J 7 bases, with 21 bases left between them. Germline CDR1 and CDR2: SGHTA and FQGNSA. The CDR3 extends over 15 amino acids. The CDR3 DNA reads TGTGCCAGCAGACGGAGCCAGGGTTTCTCTAGTGGCTACACCTTC. This encodes CASRRSQGFSSGYTF.

This chain's CDR3 is CSASGQGYEQYF. The CDR3 DNA reads as TGCAGTGCGTCGGGACAGGGGTACGAGCAGTACTTC. The rearrangement links TRBV20-1 to TRBJ2-7; TRBD1 matches at 10 bases. The J segment lost 4 bases and the V segment lost 6 bases, leaving 3 bases of the junction unmatched. Germline CDR1 reads DFQATT; CDR2 reads SNEGSKA (reference sequence). This CDR3 spans 12 amino acids.

This chain joins TRBV12-3 or TRBV12-4 and TRBJ1-1; no clear D gene. CDR3 size: 14 residues. V lost 3 bases and J lost 1, with 9 bases in between. The CDR3 loop reads CASSFQERNTEAFF. CDR3 sequence (DNA): TGTGCCAGCAGTTTTCAGGAGAGGAACACTGAAGCTTTCTTT.

This clonotype came up once. Without the conserved terminal phenylalanine or tryptophan, this CDR3 likely stems from a read error. The rearrangement uses TRBV7-2 and TRBJ1-5; 10 bases agree with TRBD1. This CDR3 is 14 amino acids long. The germline V gene has CDR1 SGHTA and CDR2 FQGNSA. Germline trimming cut 4 bases from V and 7 bases from J; bases unmatched to any gene: 4. The CDR3 DNA follows: TGTGCCAGCAGCTCCGGGACAGGGGTACAGCCCCAGCATTCT. This gives the protein CASSSGTGVQPQHS.

Only a few counts were recorded for this clonotype. V and J are TRBV20-1 and TRBJ1-1; a weak D match, TRBD1 (5 bases). Deletions cut 4 bases from V and 5 bases from J, with 14 bases between. Germline lookup yields CDR1 DFQATT and CDR2 SNEGSKA (reference sequence). This CDR3 is 13 amino acids long. CDR3 region: CSAISGSGTEAFF. The CDR3 DNA follows: TGCAGTGCTATTTCAGGGAGTGGGACTGAAGCTTTCTTT.

Ten or more counts support this clonotype. The V call is TRBV6-1, the J call TRBJ2-2; D remains ambiguous. V lost 2 bases to trimming and J lost 3 bases, with 4 bases between them. The CDR3 has 13 residues. CDR1 and CDR2 (germline): MNHNS, SASEGT. The CDR3 DNA follows: TGTGCCAGCAGTGAAAAGGACACCGGGGAGCTGTTTTTT. Translated: CASSEKDTGELFF.

This clonotype was observed a single time. V gene TRBV15 combines with J gene TRBJ2-1, with D tentatively TRBD2 (6 bases). Germline V gene sequence: CDR1 LNHNV, CDR2 YYDKDF (reference sequence). CDR3 length: 19 amino acids. V was clipped by 0 bases and J by 5 bases, with 23 bases between them. The CDR3 region has the DNA TGTGCCACCAGCAGAGAGGAGGGGTTTTTAGGACTACTAAACAATGAGCAGTTCTTC. Protein product: CATSREEGFLGLLNNEQFF.

Only a few counts were recorded for this clonotype. The chain employs TRBV25-1 and TRBJ2-1; D remains unclear. Germline CDR1 MGHDK, CDR2 SYGVNS. Trimming pared 3 bases from V and 4 bases from J, leaving 16 bases between. The CDR3 is made up of 16 amino acids. The CDR3 bases are TGTGCCAGCAGTGATAAGTCAGCCCTCCGTTACAATGAGCAGTTCTTC. It is translated as CASSDKSALRYNEQFF.

The chain joins TRBV7-2 to TRBJ2-7; D not resolved. Between the trimmed V and J ends, which lost 2 bases and 2 bases, there was a span of 13 bases. The CDR3 totals 15 residues. Germline V lookup: CDR1 SGHTA, CDR2 FQGNSA. CDR3: CASSLMFGPTYEQYF. The CDR3, as DNA: TGTGCCAGCAGCTTAATGTTCGGTCCGACCTACGAGCAGTACTTC.

V usage is TRBV7-2 and J usage is TRBJ1-5; 7 bases are a match to TRBD1. Trimming took 4 bases from V and 1 from J; bases not matched to a gene: 7. The CDR3 runs 16 residues. Per the germline V gene, CDR1 is SGHTA and CDR2 is FQGNSA. CDR3 coding DNA: TGTGCCAGCAGCTCCCAGACAGGGATAAGCAATCAGCCCCAGCATTTT. Translating gives CASSSQTGISNQPQHF. Complete variable domain (other parts from reference TRBV7-2 and TRBJ1-5): GAGVSQSPSNKVTEKGKDVELRCDPISGHTALYWYRQSLGQGLEFLIYFQGNSAPDKSGLPSDRFSAERTGGSVSTLTIQRTQQEDSAVYLCASSSQTGISNQPQHFGDGTRLSIL.

The gene calls are TRBV12-3 or TRBV12-4 and TRBJ1-2; possibly TRBD1 for D (6 bases). The CDR3 runs 15 residues. Trimming left V 5 bases short and J 3 bases short, with 16 bases between. The DNA for the CDR3 is TGTGCCAGCAGTCCCCAAAACAGGGAAGACTATGGCTACACCTTC. Protein sequence: CASSPQNREDYGYTF.

The chain recombines TRBV2 with TRBJ2-3, with a possible D match to TRBD1 (5 bases). The CDR3 length is 14 residues. The V end lost 4 bases, the J end lost 2 bases, and 10 bases lay between the germline ends. Per the germline V gene, CDR1 is SNHLY and CDR2 is FYNNEI. The DNA of the CDR3 is TGTGCCAGCAGTGTGACAGTATCCACAGATACGCAGTATTTT. Translating gives CASSVTVSTDTQYF.

A few counts support this clonotype. This chain connects TRBV18 to TRBJ1-3, with D maybe TRBD1 (5 bases). Germline assignment: CDR1 KGHSH and CDR2 LQKENI. V was clipped by 3 bases and J by 0 bases, with 12 bases between them. The CDR3 has 16 residues. CDR3 nucleotide sequence: TGTGCCAGCTCACCCTACAGGATTTTCTCTGGAAACACCATATATTTT. It specifies CASSPYRIFSGNTIYF.

The chain couples TRBV19 to TRBJ1-1; D is possibly TRBD1 (6 bases). Per the germline V gene, CDR1 is LNHDA and CDR2 is SQIVND (reference sequence). The V and J ends lost 6 bases and 5 bases respectively, with 16 bases between them. The CDR3 is 14 amino acids. The CDR3 DNA sequence: TGTGCCAGTAGACAACAGGGCCTTGGGACTGAAGCTTTCTTT. Encoded protein: CASRQQGLGTEAFF.